This TCR beta chain was sequenced during a study of cytomegalovirus exposure and HLA in healthy donors. Sequencing used immunoSEQ multiplex PCR; TCRdb keeps in-frame clones, though not all of them. The repertoire holds 150,000 to 200,000 clones, with around 96% as singletons. This CDR3 is built from 16 residues. Per germline, CDR1 PRHDT and CDR2 FYEKMQ (reference sequence). J lost 4 bases, V lost 3 bases, and 8 bases had no gene match. For this clone: Antigen unknown.

The study's findings and limits: The investigators catalogued some 160 TCR beta chains as cytomegalovirus-associated.

Separation from the roughly 670-subject first cohort characterized the roughly 110-subject validation cohort, to which the donors belonged. V gene TRBV13 combines with J gene TRBJ1-2; TRBD1 agrees at 10 bases. This TCR derives from a woman aged 18-29 years in good health and CMV-seronegative. Sequencing was carried out using PBMCs. In DNA form, the CDR3 reads TGTGCCAGCAGCTTTCGGACAGGGGGTGAAGTCTATGGCTACACCTTC. Its translation: CASSFRTGGEVYGYTF.